This is a list of T cell receptor beta chains from one sample in a study of shared clonotypes between healthy human individuals. Some clones are missing from TCRdb's copy, which holds only in-frame ones; the method was immunoSEQ multiplex PCR. Among about 2 million clones listed, over 85% were seen once. Material: naive CD8+ T cells sorted from blood. Receptors were obtained from a man between 18 and 29 years old in good health. CDR3s include the opening cysteine and the closing phenylalanine or tryptophan. The D gene is left open where the match is weak. Only part of the rows carry a size: once, few, many, or a class if the clone is expanded.

D	V	J	size	length	CDR3	DNA
TRBD2	TRBV9	TRBJ2-5	.	16	CASSATSGRVVETQYF	TGTGCCAGCAGCGCCACTAGCGGGAGGGTTGTCGAGACCCAGTACTTC
.	TRBV27	TRBJ2-5	.	15	CASSFMGPPGETQYF	TGTGCCAGCAGTTTTATGGGACCCCCGGGAGAGACCCAGTACTTC
.	TRBV4-3	TRBJ2-7	.	15	CASSQVPGPTHEQYF	TGCGCCAGCAGCCAAGTCCCGGGTCCGACTCACGAGCAGTACTTC
.	TRBV7-8	TRBJ1-2	.	15	CASSLGMVGVYGYTF	TGTGCCAGCAGCTTAGGGATGGTGGGTGTCTATGGCTACACCTTC
TRBD2	TRBV7-9	TRBJ2-5	.	14	CASSLRLAGETQYF	TGTGCCAGCAGCTTAAGACTAGCGGGAGAGACCCAGTACTTC
.	TRBV6-5	TRBJ2-3	.	13	CASGGLIADTQYF	TGTGCCAGCGGGGGGCTCATCGCAGATACGCAGTATTTT
TRBD2	TRBV27	TRBJ2-7	.	12	CASGGGAYEQYF	TGTGCCAGCGGGGGGGGTGCCTACGAGCAGTACTTC
.	TRBV6-5	TRBJ1-1	.	15	CASLIFEGGGTEAFF	TGTGCCAGCCTAATTTTCGAGGGGGGAGGGACTGAAGCTTTCTTT
.	TRBV6-5	TRBJ2-5	.	16	CASSYYGGPPQETQYF	TGTGCCAGCAGTTACTACGGGGGCCCCCCACAAGAGACCCAGTACTTC
TRBD1	TRBV4-1	TRBJ2-5	.	15	CASSQGQGPIQGQYF	TGCGCCAGCAGCCAAGGACAGGGACCTATTCAGGGGCAGTACTTC
TRBD1	TRBV2	TRBJ1-1	.	13	CASTQGGGTEAFF	TGTGCCAGCACCCAGGGGGGGGGCACTGAAGCTTTCTTT
TRBD1	TRBV7-9	TRBJ2-7	.	14	CASSAGQGEAEQYF	TGTGCCAGCAGCGCGGGACAGGGTGAGGCCGAGCAGTACTTC
.	TRBV7-9	TRBJ2-3	.	13	CASSPGQTDTQYF	TGTGCCAGCAGCCCAGGACAGACAGATACGCAGTATTTT
.	TRBV29-1	TRBJ1-2	.	12	CSVEQGIEGYTF	TGCAGCGTTGAACAGGGGATTGAGGGCTACACCTTC
.	TRBV2	TRBJ1-6	.	18	CASSGAGGSFLYNSPLHF	TGTGCCAGCTCCGGGGCGGGGGGATCATTCCTCTATAATTCACCCCTCCACTTT
.	TRBV5-1	TRBJ2-7	.	18	CASSLAAEGRSYTYEQYF	TGCGCCAGCAGCTTGGCCGCCGAGGGCAGGTCCTACACCTACGAGCAGTACTTC
.	TRBV2	TRBJ1-5	once	14	CASSEGHGGQPQHF	TGTGCCAGCAGTGAAGGTCACGGGGGCCAGCCCCAGCATTTT
.	TRBV11-2	TRBJ2-1	.	14	CASSSLGSYNEQFF	TGTGCCAGCAGCTCCCTCGGGTCGTACAATGAGCAGTTCTTC
TRBD2	TRBV28	TRBJ2-3	.	15	CASSAGLAYADTQYF	TGTGCCAGCAGTGCGGGACTAGCGTACGCAGATACGCAGTATTTT
.	TRBV6-1	TRBJ2-5	.	15	CASSEDAGFEETQYF	TGTGCCAGCAGTGAAGATGCGGGTTTTGAAGAGACCCAGTACTTC
.	TRBV6-5	TRBJ2-7	.	13	CASRPVPAAEQYF	TGTGCCAGCAGGCCCGTCCCAGCTGCCGAGCAGTACTTC
.	TRBV5-6	TRBJ2-7	.	14	CASSLPGSSYEQYF	TGTGCCAGCAGCTTGCCAGGGAGCTCCTACGAGCAGTACTTC
TRBD2	TRBV7-6	TRBJ2-1	.	16	CASSLYGGSSYNEQFF	TGTGCCAGCAGCTTATATGGCGGGAGCTCCTACAATGAGCAGTTCTTC
TRBD2	TRBV28	TRBJ2-7	.	14	CASWERDGHYEQYF	TGTGCCAGCTGGGAGCGGGACGGTCACTACGAGCAGTACTTC
TRBD1	TRBV18	TRBJ2-7	.	14	CASSPGQGSYEQYF	TGTGCCAGCTCACCGGGACAGGGGTCCTACGAGCAGTACTTC
.	TRBV9	TRBJ2-3	.	15	CASSVGVGAGDTQYF	TGTGCCAGCAGCGTAGGCGTGGGAGCCGGAGATACGCAGTATTTT
.	TRBV25-1	TRBJ2-1	.	18	CASSERGVGARSYNEQFF	TGTGCCAGCAGTGAAAGAGGGGTGGGAGCCCGCTCCTACAATGAGCAGTTCTTC
TRBD2	TRBV4-3	TRBJ2-1	.	16	CASSQYTTSSGIEQFF	TGCGCCAGCAGCCAGTATACTACATCTAGCGGGATAGAGCAGTTCTTC
TRBD1	TRBV27	TRBJ2-7	.	15	CATSRPGQGVDEQYF	TGTGCCACCAGTCGTCCGGGACAGGGGGTAGACGAGCAGTACTTC
TRBD2	TRBV27	TRBJ2-7	.	14	CASSLAGGWDEQYF	TGTGCCAGCAGTTTAGCGGGAGGTTGGGACGAGCAGTACTTC
TRBD2	TRBV7-9	TRBJ2-4	.	16	CASSLFAGGTKNIQYF	TGTGCCAGCAGCTTATTTGCGGGAGGGACCAAAAACATTCAGTACTTC
.	TRBV6-1	TRBJ1-1	.	14	CASSEAWGAAEAFF	TGTGCCAGCAGTGAAGCGTGGGGGGCCGCTGAAGCTTTCTTT
.	TRBV27	TRBJ2-7	.	14	CASSFARAGYEQYF	TGTGCCAGCAGTTTTGCACGGGCGGGGTACGAGCAGTACTTC
.	TRBV5-8	TRBJ2-2	.	16	CASSLYLDSYTGELFF	TGTGCCAGCAGCTTGTACTTGGACAGCTACACCGGGGAGCTGTTTTTT
TRBD2	TRBV28	TRBJ2-3	.	15	CASSWTSGGASTQYF	TGTGCCAGCAGTTGGACTAGCGGGGGGGCCAGTACGCAGTATTTT
.	TRBV7-9	TRBJ1-5	once	13	CASSLAPNQPQHF	TGTGCCAGCAGCTTAGCCCCTAATCAGCCCCAGCATTTT
.	TRBV5-1	TRBJ2-7	.	15	CASSPDSLYSYEQYF	TGCGCCAGCAGCCCGGACAGCCTCTACTCCTACGAGCAGTACTTC
.	TRBV27	TRBJ2-5	.	14	CASSLLGREETQYF	TGTGCCAGCAGTTTACTAGGCAGGGAAGAGACCCAGTACTTC
.	TRBV6-6	TRBJ1-4	.	14	CASTSGVRGEKLFF	TGTGCCAGCACGTCCGGGGTGCGGGGTGAAAAACTGTTTTTT
.	TRBV9	TRBJ2-3	.	15	CASSGEGQLTDTQYF	TGTGCCAGCAGCGGGGAGGGACAGCTCACAGATACGCAGTATTTT
.	TRBV7-9	TRBJ1-3	.	16	CASSPRELDSGNTIYF	TGTGCCAGCAGCCCCCGGGAATTAGACTCTGGAAACACCATATATTTT
.	TRBV30	TRBJ2-2	.	17	CAWSVINQGFNTGELFF	TGTGCCTGGAGTGTAATAAACCAGGGATTTAACACCGGGGAGCTGTTTTTT
.	TRBV23-1	TRBJ1-6	.	15	CASSQGTVDYSPLHF	TGCGCCAGCAGTCAAGGGACGGTGGATTATTCACCCCTCCACTTT
.	TRBV5-6	TRBJ2-7	.	13	CASSFLSGYEQYF	TGTGCCAGCAGCTTCTTATCCGGCTACGAGCAGTACTTC
TRBD2	TRBV15	TRBJ2-5	.	18	CATSNFLPGLADSETQYF	TGTGCCACCAGCAACTTTTTGCCGGGACTAGCCGATAGTGAGACCCAGTACTTC
TRBD2	TRBV9	TRBJ2-3	.	16	CASSVAGTTSTDTQYF	TGTGCCAGCAGCGTTGCCGGGACTACTAGCACAGATACGCAGTATTTT
.	TRBV19	TRBJ2-4	.	14	CASSDSQPGNIQYF	TGTGCCAGTAGTGACAGCCAGCCGGGAAACATTCAGTACTTC
TRBD1	TRBV28	TRBJ2-7	.	15	CASSPGQGAPYEQYF	TGTGCCAGCAGTCCCGGTCAGGGGGCCCCCTACGAGCAGTACTTC
TRBD2	TRBV10-1	TRBJ2-3	.	16	CASSVLAGASTDTQYF	TGCGCCAGCAGTGTACTAGCGGGGGCTAGCACAGATACGCAGTATTTT
.	TRBV2	TRBJ1-3	.	12	CALRGTGNTIYF	TGTGCCCTAAGGGGGACTGGAAACACCATATATTTT
.	TRBV10-2	TRBJ1-6	.	15	CASSDLGPGTSPLHF	TGCGCCAGCAGTGATCTAGGACCTGGGACATCACCCCTCCACTTT
.	TRBV11-2	TRBJ1-6	once	15	CASSLETAYNSPLHF	TGTGCCAGCAGCTTAGAGACAGCCTATAATTCACCCCTCCACTTT
TRBD1	TRBV19	TRBJ1-1	.	16	CASSSPPGTANTEAFF	TGTGCCAGTAGTAGCCCTCCGGGGACAGCGAACACTGAAGCTTTCTTT
.	TRBV7-3	TRBJ2-1	.	15	CASSLGFSSYNEQFF	TGTGCCAGCAGCTTGGGGTTCAGCTCCTACAATGAGCAGTTCTTC
.	TRBV7-9	TRBJ1-1	.	16	CASSQPVRGAATEAFF	TGTGCCAGCAGCCAGCCCGTGCGGGGTGCCGCCACTGAAGCTTTCTTT
.	TRBV5-1	TRBJ1-1	.	15	CASSLWASGGTEAFF	TGCGCCAGCAGCTTGTGGGCTTCGGGGGGAACTGAAGCTTTCTTT
TRBD2	TRBV11-2	TRBJ2-5	.	16	CASSSLAGVPRETQYF	TGTGCCAGCAGCTCCCTAGCGGGGGTCCCCCGAGAGACCCAGTACTTC